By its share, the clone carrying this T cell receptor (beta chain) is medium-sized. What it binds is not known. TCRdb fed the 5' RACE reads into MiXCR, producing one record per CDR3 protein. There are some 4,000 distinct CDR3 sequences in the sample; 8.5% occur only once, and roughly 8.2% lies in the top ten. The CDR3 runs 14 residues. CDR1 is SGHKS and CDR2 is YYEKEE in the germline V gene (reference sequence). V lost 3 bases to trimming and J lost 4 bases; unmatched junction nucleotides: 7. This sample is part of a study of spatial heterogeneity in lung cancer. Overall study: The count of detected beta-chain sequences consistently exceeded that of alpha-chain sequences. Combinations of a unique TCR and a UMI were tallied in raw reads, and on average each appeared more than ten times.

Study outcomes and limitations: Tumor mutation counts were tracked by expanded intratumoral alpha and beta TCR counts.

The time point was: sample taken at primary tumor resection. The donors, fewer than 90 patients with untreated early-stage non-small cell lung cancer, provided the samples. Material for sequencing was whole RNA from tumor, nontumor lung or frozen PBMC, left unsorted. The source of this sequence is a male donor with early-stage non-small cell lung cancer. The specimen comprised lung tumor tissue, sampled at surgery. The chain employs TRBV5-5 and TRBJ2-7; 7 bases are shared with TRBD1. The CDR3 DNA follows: TGTGCCAGCAGCTCGAGGACAGGAGAGTACGAGCAGTACTTC. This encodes CASSSRTGEYEQYF. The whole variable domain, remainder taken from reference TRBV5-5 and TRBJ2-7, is DAGVTQSPTHLIKTRGQQVTLRCSPISGHKSVSWYQQVLGQGPQFIFQYYEKEERGRGNFPDRFSARQFPNYSSELNVNALLLGDSALYLCASSSRTGEYEQYFGPGTRLTVT.